This T cell receptor (beta chain) was identified during a study of blood T cell repertoires in COVID-19. Study overall: The analysed material was cDNA or gDNA that came from T cells, B-cell-depleted T cells, or PBMCs.

The table came from immunoSEQ multiplex PCR; TCRdb's copy has only in-frame clones and leaves some out. This table has some 490,000 clones, 75% to 90% appearing once. A word on this clone: This may be a read error: a much more frequent sequence differs by one nucleotide.

Germline assignment: CDR1 SGDLS and CDR2 YYNGEE. The CDR3 extends over 11 amino acids. Trimming shortened V by 4 bases and J by 5 bases, and 7 bases separated the two germline ends. The sequence came from a human donor in a cohort sampled during active COVID-19. The source material was peripheral blood. V gene TRBV9 combines with J gene TRBJ2-7, with D uncertain. The CDR3 loop reads CASSFGDEQYF. The CDR3, as DNA: TGTGCCAGCAGCTTCGGTGACGAGCAGTACTTC.